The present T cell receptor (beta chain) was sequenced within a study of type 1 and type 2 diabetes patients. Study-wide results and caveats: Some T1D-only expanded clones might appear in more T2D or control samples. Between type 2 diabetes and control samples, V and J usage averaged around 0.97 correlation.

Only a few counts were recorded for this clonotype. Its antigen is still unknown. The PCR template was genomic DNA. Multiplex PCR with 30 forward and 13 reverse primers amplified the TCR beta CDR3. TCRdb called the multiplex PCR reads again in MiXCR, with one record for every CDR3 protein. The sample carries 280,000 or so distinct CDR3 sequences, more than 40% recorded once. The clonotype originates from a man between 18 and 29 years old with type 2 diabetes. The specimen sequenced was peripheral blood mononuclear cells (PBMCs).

The CDR3 region is CASSPSAGQPQHF. CDR3 DNA: TGTGCCAGTAGTCCGTCTGCGGGTCAGCCCCAGCATTTT. The chain recombines TRBV19 with TRBJ1-5; D call uncertain. CDR3 size: 13 residues. Germline V gives CDR1 LNHDA, CDR2 SQIVND (reference sequence). V gave up 5 bases and J gave up 6 bases, with 11 bases separating them.